One sample yielded the 27 T cell receptor beta chains listed below, sequenced in a study of cytomegalovirus exposure and HLA in healthy donors. The PCR ran on 60 Vbeta and 13 Jbeta primers. Assay used: immunoSEQ multiplex PCR; TCRdb lists only in-frame clones, some missing. The sample records 150,000 to 200,000 clones, over 60% being singletons. Sequencing was carried out using PBMCs. The receptors derive from a man in his fifties in good health and CMV-seropositive.

The V gene is TRBV5-1, the J gene TRBJ1-1; TRBD1 might be the D (6 bases). Trimming shortened V by 7 bases and J by 5 bases, and 15 bases separated the two germline ends. Germline loops: CDR1 SGHRS, CDR2 YFSETQ. The CDR3 covers 13 residues. CDR3: CASRNPGVTEAFF. CDR3 nucleotide sequence: TGCGCCAGCCGGAATCCAGGGGTGACTGAAGCTTTCTTT.

This clone was observed a handful of times. The chain uses TRBV21-1 and TRBJ2-7; TRBD2 was called by the table and not checked on the DNA. TRBV21-1 is designated a pseudogene. The CDR3 runs 17 residues. The CDR3, as DNA: TGTGCCATCCCGAGCCACTCCGGGACTAGCGGATCCTACGAGCAGTACTTC. This gives the protein CAIPSHSGTSGSYEQYF.

The chain links TRBV27 to TRBJ1-2; 7 nucleotides align to TRBD1. Germline loops: CDR1 MNHEY, CDR2 SMNVEV (reference sequence). The CDR3 contains 14 residues. After removal of 5 bases from V and 4 bases from J, the junction contained 7 bases not matched to a gene. The CDR3 bases are TGTGCCAGCAGTCCTCGACAGGGCACCTATGGCTACACCTTC. It translates to CASSPRQGTYGYTF.

This chain uses TRBV27 with TRBJ1-6, with 9 bases lining up with TRBD1. V lost 0 bases, J lost 0 bases, and 6 bases stayed unmatched. The CDR3 extends over 19 amino acids. The germline gives CDR1 MNHEY, CDR2 SMNVEV (reference sequence). The CDR3 bases are TGTGCCAGCAGTTTATCGGGACAGGGTACCGGCTCCTATAATTCACCCCTCCACTTT. Its translation is CASSLSGQGTGSYNSPLHF.

The genes are TRBV27 and TRBJ1-6, with D unclear. Germline lookup yields CDR1 MNHEY and CDR2 SMNVEV (reference sequence). The V end lost 4 bases, the J end lost 4 bases, and 11 bases lay between the germline ends. The CDR3 consists of 15 residues. The CDR3 sequence: CASSSSREYNSPLHF. CDR3 bases: TGTGCCAGCAGTTCCTCGCGGGAATATAATTCACCCCTCCACTTT.

This clone was detected only a few times. The gene calls are TRBV9 and TRBJ2-3; D is possibly TRBD2 (5 bases). The ends were cut back, 4 bases at V and 9 bases at J, with 15 bases in the middle. This CDR3 comprises 13 residues. CDR1 and CDR2 (germline): SGDLS, YYNGEE. CDR3 bases: TGTGCCAGCAGCCCAGACCCCTCGGGGACGCAGTATTTT. It translates to CASSPDPSGTQYF.

The V gene is TRBV5-1, the J gene TRBJ2-2; D is unclear. V was trimmed by 0 bases and J by 0 bases, leaving 6 bases between them. From germline, CDR1 is SGHRS and CDR2 YFSETQ. CDR3 length: 15 amino acids. DNA for the CDR3: TGCGCCAGCAGCTTGGGCCAGACGAACACCGGGGAGCTGTTTTTT. This gives the protein CASSLGQTNTGELFF.

V is TRBV9 and J is TRBJ1-4, with D hard to call. Trimming shortened V by 3 bases and J by 8 bases, and 14 bases separated the two germline ends. Germline V gene lookup returns CDR1 SGDLS and CDR2 YYNGEE. The CDR3 contains 14 residues. CDR3 residues: CASSAGGSGEKLFF. For the CDR3, the DNA is TGTGCCAGCAGCGCGGGCGGGTCCGGGGAAAAACTGTTTTTT.

The J gene is TRBJ1-2, the V gene TRBV5-4; 7 bases match TRBD1. The CDR3 runs to 15 residues. The germline CDR1 and CDR2 sequences are SGHNT and YYREEE (reference sequence). With V trimmed by 4 bases and J by 6 bases, 12 bases remained unmatched. The CDR3 here is CASSAGTATLDGYTF. For the CDR3, the DNA is TGTGCCAGCAGCGCCGGGACAGCGACCTTGGATGGCTACACCTTC.

The chain links TRBV7-8 to TRBJ1-2, with D perhaps TRBD1 (5 bases). Per the germline V gene, CDR1 is SGHVS and CDR2 is FQNEAQ. There are 14 residues in the CDR3. Trimming shortened V by 1 base and J by 2 bases, and 8 bases separated the two germline ends. Here the CDR3 reads CASSLEWGNYGYTF. In DNA form, the CDR3 reads TGTGCCAGCAGCTTAGAATGGGGCAACTATGGCTACACCTTC.

This CDR3 is CASSVIPGKEAFF. CDR3 sequence (DNA): TGTGCCAGCAGCGTAATACCAGGGAAGGAAGCTTTCTTT. The chain links TRBV9 to TRBJ1-1, with a tentative D call TRBD1 (5 bases). Trimming stripped 1 base from V and 8 bases from J, with 12 bases between. This CDR3 is built from 13 residues. Germline CDR1 is SGDLS and CDR2 is YYNGEE.

V and J are TRBV13 and TRBJ2-7, with 8 bases fitting TRBD2. V trimming: 2 bases; J trimming: 7 bases; junction bases outside the gene matches: 7. Germline CDR1 and CDR2: PRHDT and FYEKMQ (reference sequence). CDR3 size: 14 residues. CDR3 DNA: TGTGCCAGCAGCTTATATGGGCTAGCGGGTGAGCAGTACTTC. It codes for CASSLYGLAGEQYF. The full variable domain, with the rest looked up from reference TRBV13 and TRBJ2-7, is AAGVIQSPRHLIKEKRETATLKCYPIPRHDTVYWYQQGPGQDPQFLISFYEKMQSDKGSIPDRFSAQQFSDYHSELNMSSLELGDSALYFCASSLYGLAGEQYFGPGTRLTVT.

The chain employs TRBV28 and TRBJ1-1; TRBD1 aligns across 8 bases. Trimming removed 3 bases from V and 3 bases from J; junction bases left unmatched: 3. In germline, CDR1 is MDHEN, CDR2 SYDVKM. This CDR3 is built from 14 residues. This CDR3 reads CASSFPDRDTEAFF. DNA for the CDR3: TGTGCCAGCAGTTTCCCGGACAGGGACACTGAAGCTTTCTTT.

Here the CDR3 reads CASSPKGHLQGYTF. The CDR3 coding sequence is TGTGCCAGCAGCCCAAAGGGACACCTCCAGGGCTACACCTTC. This chain connects TRBV7-9 to TRBJ1-2; TRBD1 is a possible D gene (6 bases). The CDR3 has 14 residues. The germline CDR1 and CDR2 sequences are SEHNR and FQNEAQ (reference sequence). Between the trimmed V and J ends, which lost 5 bases and 8 bases, there was a span of 18 bases.

This chain uses TRBV7-8 with TRBJ1-2; tentatively, D is TRBD1 (6 bases). This CDR3 region has 12 residues. Trimming shortened V by 4 bases and J by 7 bases, and 10 bases separated the two germline ends. The V gene's germline CDR1 is SGHVS and CDR2 FQNEAQ. As DNA, the CDR3 is TGTGCCAGCAGCTCCGGACAGTTTGGCTACACCTTC. Translation gives CASSSGQFGYTF.

The gene calls are TRBV6-1 and TRBJ2-7; TRBD1 agrees at 7 bases. V gave up 4 bases and J gave up 2 bases; unmatched junction bases: 11. Germline V gives CDR1 MNHNS, CDR2 SASEGT. CDR3 size: 16 residues. The CDR3 here is CASSGFRDSNTYEQYF. As DNA, the CDR3 is TGTGCCAGCAGTGGATTCCGGGACAGCAACACCTACGAGCAGTACTTC.

The chain couples TRBV7-9 to TRBJ1-1; D unclear. Germline values: CDR1 SEHNR, CDR2 FQNEAQ (reference sequence). This CDR3 region has 13 residues. V shed 5 bases and J shed 4 bases, with 11 bases lying between them. CDR3 DNA: TGTGCCAGCAGCACCTCGGGGAGCACTGAAGCTTTCTTT. This encodes CASSTSGSTEAFF.

V usage is TRBV28 and J usage is TRBJ2-1, with TRBD2 as a possible D gene (6 bases). Germline CDR1 reads MDHEN; CDR2 reads SYDVKM. The CDR3 loop spans 13 amino acids. The V and J ends lost 2 bases and 9 bases respectively, with 11 bases between them. This chain's CDR3 is CASSLGGVGEQFF. In DNA, the CDR3 is TGTGCCAGCAGTTTAGGCGGGGTAGGTGAGCAGTTCTTC.

This chain joins TRBV19 and TRBJ2-2; the D is unclear. Trimming took 4 bases from V and 9 from J, leaving 15 bases between them. Germline CDR1 LNHDA, CDR2 SQIVND (reference sequence). There are 14 residues in the CDR3. This chain's CDR3 is CASSRPLESRELFF. The CDR3 DNA reads as TGTGCCAGTAGTAGGCCCCTGGAGTCACGGGAGCTGTTTTTT.

The V gene is TRBV11-2, the J gene TRBJ2-2, with 16 bases identical to TRBD2. The V gene end was trimmed by 5 bases and the J gene end by 4 bases; junction bases not matched to a gene: 10. Per germline, CDR1 SGHAT and CDR2 FQNNGV. The CDR3 has 19 amino acids. CDR3 nucleotides: TGTGCCAGCAGCCAACCGGGACTAGCGGGGGGGCCTGCCACCGGGGAGCTGTTTTTT. Translated, it gives CASSQPGLAGGPATGELFF. The full variable domain, its missing parts supplied by reference TRBV11-2 and TRBJ2-2, is EAGVAQSPRYKIIEKRQSVAFWCNPISGHATLYWYQQILGQGPKLLIQFQNNGVVDDSQLPKDRFSAERLKGVDSTLKIQPAKLEDSAVYLCASSQPGLAGGPATGELFFGEGSRLTVL.

V and J are TRBV19 and TRBJ2-7, with 7 bases aligning to TRBD1. J gave up 7 bases and V 3 bases, and 6 bases lay outside the gene matches. The germline CDR1 and CDR2 sequences are LNHDA and SQIVND (reference sequence). This CDR3 is 13 amino acids long. The CDR3 here is CASSMNRGREQYF. The DNA for the CDR3 is TGTGCCAGTAGTATGAACAGGGGTAGGGAGCAGTACTTC.

As regards this clone: The same CDR3 arises from other DNA sequences in this sample as well. The chain recombines TRBV28 with TRBJ1-5; D not certain. Trimming took off 6 bases at V and 4 bases at J, with 16 bases between the two ends. CDR1 MDHEN and CDR2 SYDVKM come from the germline V gene. CDR3 length: 15 amino acids. In DNA, the CDR3 is TGTGCCAGCAGCTTGCTGGACGGGGTAAATCAGCCCCAGCATTTT. Translating gives CASSLLDGVNQPQHF.

The rearrangement links TRBV7-3 to TRBJ1-5; no reliable D call. The germline gives CDR1 SGHTA, CDR2 FQGTGA. The CDR3 sequence is 16 residues long. Trimming shortened V by 0 bases and J by 4 bases, and 13 bases separated the two germline ends. The CDR3 DNA sequence: TGTGCCAGCAGCTTAACAGGGCGGGGAAAAAATCAGCCCCAGCATTTT. Translating it yields CASSLTGRGKNQPQHF.

This clone was counted between two and nine times. The chain carries TRBV28 and TRBJ2-6, with D tentatively TRBD2 (7 bases). This CDR3 comprises 18 residues. Deletions cut 3 bases from V and 0 bases from J, with 15 bases between. Germline CDR1 reads MDHEN; CDR2 reads SYDVKM. CDR3 protein: CASSFGGEGDSGANVLTF. The DNA for the CDR3 is TGTGCCAGCAGTTTTGGCGGGGAGGGGGACTCTGGGGCCAACGTCCTGACTTTC.

This clone showed up just a few times. The chain employs TRBV25-1 and TRBJ1-1, with a tentative D call TRBD1 (5 bases). V lost 7 bases, J lost 6 bases, and 9 bases lay in between. Germline CDR1 MGHDK, CDR2 SYGVNS. This CDR3 region has 11 residues. This CDR3 reads CASTGGAEAFF. In DNA, the CDR3 is TGTGCCAGCACCGGGGGGGCTGAAGCTTTCTTT.

This sequence joins TRBV4-1 and TRBJ1-3; D is perhaps TRBD1 (6 bases). V lost 4 bases, J lost 0 bases, and 13 bases lay in between. The CDR3 is made up of 16 amino acids. From germline, CDR1 is MGHRA and CDR2 YSYEKL. CDR3 sequence: CASSRRQDSSGNTIYF. The CDR3 DNA reads TGCGCCAGCAGCCGCCGACAGGACAGCTCTGGAAACACCATATATTTT.

There are many counts of this clone. The chain carries TRBV7-9 and TRBJ1-1, with D uncertain. The germline V gene encodes CDR1 SEHNR and CDR2 FQNEAQ (reference sequence). The CDR3 length is 14 residues. V shed 3 bases and J shed 4 bases, with 12 bases lying between them. The CDR3 DNA is TGTGCCAGCAGCTTCGAGGGAGTGGGCACTGAAGCTTTCTTT. Protein: CASSFEGVGTEAFF.